The entry below gives a single T cell receptor beta chain sequence along with its context. This clonotype has a handful of counts. The specificity of this receptor is unknown. Base qualities are not at hand, and no much larger clone is one base apart. Receptor libraries were prepared by multiplex PCR. Sequencing took place on an Illumina HiSeq 4000. TCR beta libraries were built with iRepertoire HTBI primers and Arm-PCR amplification of CDR3 regions. PCR products were gel purified before sequencing. Processing in the source paper ran as follows. Across samples, 60 to 70 TRBV and 13 to 15 TRBJ segments were identified and used for gene usage analysis of CDR3 amino acid clonotypes. COPE and FqMerger were used to merge the filtered high-quality paired reads into contigs. BLAST was used to align contigs to the IMGT TRBV, TRBD and TRBJ reference genes, and CDR3 was defined following IMGT. Any clonotype with a frequency above 0.1% was counted as a highly expanded clone. Shannon entropy was used to measure repertoire diversity, and the Gini coefficient was used to measure V-J evenness. Clonotypes shared by more than one individual were considered public. The public reads were reanalyzed by TCRdb: fastp trimming at Q25, MiXCR alignment, in-frame beta chains only. Each entry merges the rows of one CDR3 protein and shows their most common DNA and genes. The V and J calls reflect TCRdb's pipeline rather than the authors' work. The sample table holds around 400,000 distinct CDR3 sequences, of which approximately 15% were seen once. The leading ten clones occupy about 8.3% of the sample.

The data derive from a study of regulatory T cells in long-lasting Graves disease (dated by TCRdb to the early 2020s). The study in broad terms: Newly diagnosed Graves' disease patients had taken antithyroid drugs for less than 3 months. Peripheral blood TCR sequencing and RNA sequencing compared persistent Graves' disease patients with newly diagnosed Graves' disease patients. The study was conducted in China and was registered as a clinical trial. A total of roughly 35 samples underwent TCR sequencing: about 13 from persistent and roughly 20 from newly diagnosed Graves' disease patients. The investigation overall reported the following: Lower TCR Shannon entropy and fewer highly expanded clones were observed in persistent Graves' disease patients than in newly diagnosed patients, which suggested clonal expansion. More public clonotypes were shared among persistent patients (fewer than 3,000) than among newly diagnosed patients (under 1,000). Preferential use of TRBV28, TRBJ1-2 and TRBJ2-5 was observed in persistent disease, whereas TRBV20-1 and TRBJ2-1 were favored in newly diagnosed disease. As a limitation, the authors acknowledged that the small sample size may reduce accuracy. Sequencing and analysis were restricted to the TCR beta chain. Only peripheral blood was studied, because thyroid tissue, the primary lesion, was inaccessible.

The junction shows trimming of 3 bases on V and 5 bases on J, and the gene matches do not reach 9 bases of it. There are 15 amino acids in the CDR3, from cysteine to phenylalanine inclusive. The sequence is cut down to CDR3 DNA, 45 bases in frame from base 1. CDR1 and CDR2, per the germline V gene (reference sequence), are SGHNT and YYREEE. The time point label of this sample denotes: newly diagnosed GD, antithyroid drugs for less than 3 months. For both TCR sequencing and RNA sequencing, RNA was extracted from PBMCs using TRIzol. The diagnosis of Graves' disease followed American Thyroid Association guidelines. Patients for the study were recruited at an endocrinology department in Xi'an, China. From each patient, about 9.7 milliliters of peripheral blood was collected into an EDTA anticoagulant tube. Ficoll Paque Plus density gradient separation was used to isolate PBMCs, and no further T cell sorting was done. RNA quality was checked with an Agilent 2100 Bioanalyzer and agarose gel, and concentration with a NanoDrop 2000.

The sample was also linked to a second study, of T cells in Graves' hyperthyroidism and ophthalmopathy. The second study's authors report: Graves' hyperthyroidism was defined as stable when no progression to ophthalmopathy occurred over 18 months of follow-up. Hyperthyroidism patients were newly diagnosed, with disease duration under 2 months, and aged 18 to 65 years. The study excluded patients with uncontrolled infections, other autoimmune diseases, pregnancy or lactation. Clinical symptoms, serum thyroxine and TRAb, thyroid ultrasound, and orbital computed tomography formed the basis for the diagnoses. A first-round RT-PCR of the TCR CDR3 used the HTBI primer set with the Qiagen OneStep RT-PCR kit. Blood samples also contained most of the expanded thyroid clonotypes (frequency above 0.001), which suggests that blood repertoires may reflect thyroid immune responses. A 13 V-J signature model separated ophthalmopathy from stable hyperthyroidism, with 87.88% sensitivity and 81.08% specificity in cross-validation and 80%/75% in testing. During validation, the model predicted progression to ophthalmopathy a median of approximately 7 months ahead of onset, with more than 55% sensitivity and about 75% specificity. To identify TCR V-J signatures that set the groups apart, the researchers used a discovery cohort of roughly 100 patients, made up of under 45 with Graves' ophthalmopathy and approximately 57 with stable Graves' hyperthyroidism. Prospective prediction of ophthalmopathy was tested in an independent validation cohort consisting of 18 hyperthyroidism patients and about 17 patients who later progressed to ophthalmopathy. The 100 or so discovery patients were randomly split 7:3 into training and test sets. The study also compared thyroid tissue and blood T-cell repertoires from about six Graves' hyperthyroidism patients. After blood sampling, hyperthyroidism patients were treated with methimazole at a starting dose of 30 mg daily, and ophthalmopathy patients were treated with high-dose intravenous methylprednisolone. Libraries were constructed in a second round of multiplex PCR, after which size selection and purification were performed. Sequencing of the libraries was done on an Illumina HiSeq2000 using paired-end 100 bp reads. Raw data were processed with SOAPnuke, discarding reads with adapters, uncalled bases, mean Phred below 15, or no exact constant-primer or identifier match. COPE v1.2.5 was used to merge the high-quality paired reads, and each unique nucleotide sequence was defined as a clonotype. Clonotypes were aligned to IMGT TRBV, TRBD and TRBJ reference segments using MiTCR v1.1. The analysis included only V-J combinations with a frequency above 0.0001, which together covered 99% to 99.2% of the repertoires. A TCS score was defined as the ratio between F50 (clonal expansion) and ExV (chaos), using BLOSUM62-based TCRdist between CDR3 peptides within each V-J. Welch's t-statistics and random forest reduced 500 to 650 V-J features to about 12, which were used in a naive Bayes classifier (R e1071). Sample size was not statistically predetermined, and investigators were not blinded to group allocation. According to the paper, TCR Vbeta CDR3 sequencing was carried out on approximately 140 peripheral blood samples, which came from fewer than 50 ophthalmopathy, roughly 75 hyperthyroidism and approximately 17 progressor patients.

The sample consisted of peripheral blood mononuclear cells (PBMCs), taken at new diagnosis, from a patient treated with antithyroid drugs. This receptor was identified in a woman between 40 and 50 years old with Graves disease. Donor details come from another sample of the same person, matched by shared clones. In this chain, TRBV5-4 is recombined with TRBJ1-2; TRBD1 agrees with 8 junctional bases. The sequenced DNA is TGTGCCAGCAGCTCGGACAGGGTCTACGTGTATGGCTACACCTTC. Translated, it reads CASSSDRVYVYGYTF.